This T cell receptor (beta chain) is drawn from a study of identical twins. Study conclusions and caveats: Twins' surplus sharing was weaker for beta out-of-frame sequences.

Of note for this clonotype: Its antigen is not known.

Germline V gene sequence: CDR1 DFQATT, CDR2 SNEGSKA (reference sequence). The ends lost 1 base at V and 7 bases at J; junction bases unmatched: 2. The CDR3 contains 14 residues. There were only healthy Caucasians among the donors. One entry per CDR3 protein results from TCRdb running MiXCR on the 5' RACE reads. The sample has 690,000 or so distinct CDR3 sequences; over 8.5% are singletons. The sample was also linked to a second study, of yellow fever vaccine responses in identical twins.

The receptor comes from a woman between 18 and 30 years old in good health. The sample was PBMCs. The chain uses TRBV20-1 and TRBJ2-2; 11 nucleotides align to TRBD2. The DNA for the CDR3 is TGCAGTGCTAGAGGCGGGACTAGCGGCGGGGAGCTGTTTTTT. This gives the protein CSARGGTSGGELFF.